This T cell receptor (beta chain) was sequenced in a study of blood T cell repertoires in COVID-19. The V gene's germline CDR1 is SGHTA and CDR2 FQGNSA. The CDR3 sequence is 13 residues long. V lost 5 bases to trimming and J lost 4 bases, with 11 bases between them. The data were produced by immunoSEQ multiplex PCR, yet TCRdb's version contains in-frame clones alone and is incomplete. The sample has about 150,000 clones; about 80% are singletons. The chain employs TRBV7-2 and TRBJ2-5, with TRBD2 as a possible D gene (6 bases). This TCR came from a man between 60 and 70 years old with acute or convalescent COVID-19. The sequenced sample was peripheral blood. CDR3 sequence: CASSRGLPETQYF. The DNA for the CDR3 is TGTGCCAGCAGCCGCGGACTACCAGAGACCCAGTACTTC.